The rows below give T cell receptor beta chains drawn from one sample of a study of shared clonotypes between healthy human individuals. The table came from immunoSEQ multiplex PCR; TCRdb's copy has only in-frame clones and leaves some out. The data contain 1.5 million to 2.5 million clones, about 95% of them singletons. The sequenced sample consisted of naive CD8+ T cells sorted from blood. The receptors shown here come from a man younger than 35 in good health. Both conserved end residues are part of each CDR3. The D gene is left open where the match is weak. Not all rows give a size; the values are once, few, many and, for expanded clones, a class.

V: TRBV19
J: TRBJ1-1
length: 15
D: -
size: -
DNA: TGTGCCAGTAGTATGGGTGAGGAGACAAACACTGAAGCTTTCTTT
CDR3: CASSMGEETNTEAFF

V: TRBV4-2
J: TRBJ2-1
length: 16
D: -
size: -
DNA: TGTGCCAGCAGCCAAGGGTTCCAGGGGATATACAATGAGCAGTTCTTC
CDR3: CASSQGFQGIYNEQFF

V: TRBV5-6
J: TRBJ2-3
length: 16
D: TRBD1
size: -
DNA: TGTGCCAGCAGCTTCCGGGACAGGGGGCGCGCAGATACGCAGTATTTT
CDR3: CASSFRDRGRADTQYF

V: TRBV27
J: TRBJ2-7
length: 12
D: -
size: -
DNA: TGTGCCAGCAGCTTACAGGGCGCCGAGCAGTACTTC
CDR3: CASSLQGAEQYF

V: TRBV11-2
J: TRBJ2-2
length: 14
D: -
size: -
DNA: TGTGCCAGCAGCATGAGCTTCAACACCGGGGAGCTGTTTTTT
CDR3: CASSMSFNTGELFF

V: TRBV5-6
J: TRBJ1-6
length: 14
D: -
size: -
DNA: TGTGCCAGCAGCTTATGGATCGGGGGTTCACCCCTCCACTTT
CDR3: CASSLWIGGSPLHF

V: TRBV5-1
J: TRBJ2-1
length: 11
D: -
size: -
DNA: TGCGCCAGCGGCACGATAAATGAGCAGTTCTTC
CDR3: CASGTINEQFF

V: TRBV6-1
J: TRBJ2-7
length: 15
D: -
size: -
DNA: TGTGCCAGCAGTGACCTAGCCTCCGGGTTCCACGAGCAGTACTTC
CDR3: CASSDLASGFHEQYF

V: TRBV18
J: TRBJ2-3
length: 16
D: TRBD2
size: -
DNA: TGTGCCAGCTCATCCCCGCGGGGGGCCGGCACAGATACGCAGTATTTT
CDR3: CASSSPRGAGTDTQYF

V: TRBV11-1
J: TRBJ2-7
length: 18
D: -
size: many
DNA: TGTGCCAGCAGCCCCAGGCCCCTCCCCTATTGGCCCCTCCACGAGCAGTACTTC
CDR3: CASSPRPLPYWPLHEQYF

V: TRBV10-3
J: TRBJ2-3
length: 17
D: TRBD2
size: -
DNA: TGTGCCATCAGTGAGTCGCCTAGCGGGGGTAGCACAGATACGCAGTATTTT
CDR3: CAISESPSGGSTDTQYF

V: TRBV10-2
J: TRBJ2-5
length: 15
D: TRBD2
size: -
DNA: TGCGCCAGCAGTCAATCGCGGGAGGCCCAAGAGACCCAGTACTTC
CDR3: CASSQSREAQETQYF

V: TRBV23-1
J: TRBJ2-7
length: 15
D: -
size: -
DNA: TGCGCCAGCAGTAGGTTCGAGTTTTGCTCCTACGAGCAGTACTTC
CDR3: CASSRFEFCSYEQYF

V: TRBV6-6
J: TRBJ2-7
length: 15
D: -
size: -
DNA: TGTGCCAGCAGCTACGGGGGTCATAGCTCCTACGAGCAGTACTTC
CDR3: CASSYGGHSSYEQYF

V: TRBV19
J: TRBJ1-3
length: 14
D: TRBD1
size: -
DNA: TGTGCCAGTACGTTCGGGGACAGCCGAAACACCATATATTTT
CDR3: CASTFGDSRNTIYF

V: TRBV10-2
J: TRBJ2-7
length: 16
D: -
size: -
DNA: TGCGCCATACCGTCGCTAGGGGCTGTCCCGACCTACGAGCAGTACTTC
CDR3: CAIPSLGAVPTYEQYF

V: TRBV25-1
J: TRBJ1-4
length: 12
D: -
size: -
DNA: TGTGCCAGCAGTAGAGAGGGGGAAAAACTGTTTTTT
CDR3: CASSREGEKLFF

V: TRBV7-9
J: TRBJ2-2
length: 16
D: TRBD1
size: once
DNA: TGTGCCAGCAGCAACAGACAGGGGTCGAACACCGGGGAGCTGTTTTTT
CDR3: CASSNRQGSNTGELFF

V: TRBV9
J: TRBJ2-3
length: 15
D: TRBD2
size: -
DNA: TGTGCCAGCAGCGTAGCTGGACGGCGGGAGGGTACGCAGTATTTT
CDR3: CASSVAGRREGTQYF

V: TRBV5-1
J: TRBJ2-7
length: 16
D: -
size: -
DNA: TGCGCCAGCAGCTTGGAATATTTTGGAGGGGCCGACGAGCAGTACTTC
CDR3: CASSLEYFGGADEQYF

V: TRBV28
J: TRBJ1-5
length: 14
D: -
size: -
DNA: TGTGCCAGCCTCTGGGGGAGGGGGGGCCAGCCCCAGCATTTT
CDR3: CASLWGRGGQPQHF

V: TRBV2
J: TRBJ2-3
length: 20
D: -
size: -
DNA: TGTGCCAGCAGTGGGACGAGACTAGATCAGTCCGTTGGGCACACAGATACGCAGTATTTT
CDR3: CASSGTRLDQSVGHTDTQYF

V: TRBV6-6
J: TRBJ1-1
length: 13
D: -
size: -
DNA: TGTGCCAGCAGTTACTCGGGAGGCACTGAAGCTTTCTTT
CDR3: CASSYSGGTEAFF

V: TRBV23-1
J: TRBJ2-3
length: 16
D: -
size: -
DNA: TGCGCCAGCAGTCGACCGGGACGGACCTACACAGATACGCAGTATTTT
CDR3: CASSRPGRTYTDTQYF

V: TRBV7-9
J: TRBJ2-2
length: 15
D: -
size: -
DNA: TGTGCCAGCAGCTTAGAACAGATGAACACCGGGGAGCTGTTTTTT
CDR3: CASSLEQMNTGELFF

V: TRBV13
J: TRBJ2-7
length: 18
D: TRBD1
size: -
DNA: TGTGCCAGCAGCTTAGGCGAAACCTCCGCGACAGGGTGGGGCGAGCAGTACTTC
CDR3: CASSLGETSATGWGEQYF

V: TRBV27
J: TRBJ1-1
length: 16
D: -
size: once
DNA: TGTGCCAGCAAACCTACAACCGCGACACCGTACACTGAAGCTTTCTTT
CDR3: CASKPTTATPYTEAFF

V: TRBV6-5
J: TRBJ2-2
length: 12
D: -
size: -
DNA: TGTGCCAGCCGATTGGGGGGCGGGGAGCTGTTTTTT
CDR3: CASRLGGGELFF

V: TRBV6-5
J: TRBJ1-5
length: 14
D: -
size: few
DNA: TGTGCCAGCAGTACCGGACGCGGCAATCAGCCCCAGCATTTT
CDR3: CASSTGRGNQPQHF

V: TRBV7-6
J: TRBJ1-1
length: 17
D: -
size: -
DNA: TGTGCCAGCAGCTTAGGAGTCGGGGTTGGTTTGGGCACTGAAGCTTTCTTT
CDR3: CASSLGVGVGLGTEAFF

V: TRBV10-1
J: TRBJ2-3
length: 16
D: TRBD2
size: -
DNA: TGCGCCAGCAGTGAGTCTAGCGGGATAAGCACAGATACGCAGTATTTT
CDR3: CASSESSGISTDTQYF

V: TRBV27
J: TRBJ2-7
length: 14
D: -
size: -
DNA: TGTGCCAGCAGTTTTGATCGGGGGCCCTACGAGCAGTACTTC
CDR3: CASSFDRGPYEQYF

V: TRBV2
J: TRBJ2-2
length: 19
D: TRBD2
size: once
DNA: TGTGCCAGCAGCAACCCGGGACTAGCGGGAGACTGGAACACCGGGGAGCTGTTTTTT
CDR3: CASSNPGLAGDWNTGELFF

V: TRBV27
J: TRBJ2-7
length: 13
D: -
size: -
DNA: TGTGCCAGCAGGTTGACCCGAGGGTACGAGCAGTACTTC
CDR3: CASRLTRGYEQYF

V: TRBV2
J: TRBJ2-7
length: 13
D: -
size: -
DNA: TGTGCCAGCATTGGGGACGGGAACTACGAGCAGTACTTC
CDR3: CASIGDGNYEQYF

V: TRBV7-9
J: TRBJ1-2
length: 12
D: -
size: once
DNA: TGTGCCACCCAAATGAAATTTTATGGCTACACCTTC
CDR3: CATQMKFYGYTF

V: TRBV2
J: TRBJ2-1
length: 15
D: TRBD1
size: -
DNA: TGTGCCAGCAGTGAGGTGGGACAGAGCGACAATGAGCAGTTCTTC
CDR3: CASSEVGQSDNEQFF

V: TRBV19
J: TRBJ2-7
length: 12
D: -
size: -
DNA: TGTGCCAGTAGTATGATCCCGGGTGAGCAGTACTTC
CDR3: CASSMIPGEQYF

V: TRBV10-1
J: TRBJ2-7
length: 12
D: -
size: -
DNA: TGCGCCAGCAGTGAGAGCAGCGGCGAGCAGTACTTC
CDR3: CASSESSGEQYF

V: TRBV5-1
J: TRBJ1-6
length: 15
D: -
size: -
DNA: TGCGCCAGCAGCTGGACCGTGGTGGGGAATTCACCCCTCCACTTT
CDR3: CASSWTVVGNSPLHF

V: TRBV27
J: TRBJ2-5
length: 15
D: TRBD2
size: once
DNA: TGTGCCAGCAGTTTAACTAGCGGCAGCCAAGAGACCCAGTACTTC
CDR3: CASSLTSGSQETQYF

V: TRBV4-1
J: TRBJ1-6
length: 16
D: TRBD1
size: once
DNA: TGCGCCAGCAGCCATCTGACAGGGGATTATAATTCACCCCTCCACTTT
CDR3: CASSHLTGDYNSPLHF

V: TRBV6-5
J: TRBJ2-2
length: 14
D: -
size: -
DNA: TGTGCCAGCAGTTACAGGCTTTTCTTCGGGGAGCTGTTTTTT
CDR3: CASSYRLFFGELFF

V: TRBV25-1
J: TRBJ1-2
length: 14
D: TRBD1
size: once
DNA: TGTGCCAGCAGTGTAGGGGGACAGTTCTATGGCTACACCTTC
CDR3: CASSVGGQFYGYTF

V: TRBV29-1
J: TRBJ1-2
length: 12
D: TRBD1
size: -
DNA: TGCAGCGTTCCCTCTACAGGGGGCACCTACACCTTC
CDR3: CSVPSTGGTYTF

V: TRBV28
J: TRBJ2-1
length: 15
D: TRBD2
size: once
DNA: TGTGCCAGCAGTCCTCCAGCGGGAGGGTACAATGAGCAGTTCTTC
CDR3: CASSPPAGGYNEQFF